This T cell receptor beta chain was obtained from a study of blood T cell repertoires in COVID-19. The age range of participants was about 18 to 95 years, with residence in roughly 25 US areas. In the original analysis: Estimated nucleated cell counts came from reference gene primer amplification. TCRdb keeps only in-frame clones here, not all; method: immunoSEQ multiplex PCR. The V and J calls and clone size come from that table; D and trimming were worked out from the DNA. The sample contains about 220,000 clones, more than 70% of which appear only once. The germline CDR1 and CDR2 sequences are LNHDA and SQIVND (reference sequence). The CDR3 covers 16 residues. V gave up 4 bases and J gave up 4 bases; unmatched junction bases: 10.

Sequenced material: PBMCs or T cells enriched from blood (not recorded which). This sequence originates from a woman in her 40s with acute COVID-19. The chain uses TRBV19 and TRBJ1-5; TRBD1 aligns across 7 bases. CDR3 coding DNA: TGTGCCAGTAGTAGCGAGACAGGGAGGCTGAATCAGCCCCAGCATTTT. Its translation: CASSSETGRLNQPQHF.